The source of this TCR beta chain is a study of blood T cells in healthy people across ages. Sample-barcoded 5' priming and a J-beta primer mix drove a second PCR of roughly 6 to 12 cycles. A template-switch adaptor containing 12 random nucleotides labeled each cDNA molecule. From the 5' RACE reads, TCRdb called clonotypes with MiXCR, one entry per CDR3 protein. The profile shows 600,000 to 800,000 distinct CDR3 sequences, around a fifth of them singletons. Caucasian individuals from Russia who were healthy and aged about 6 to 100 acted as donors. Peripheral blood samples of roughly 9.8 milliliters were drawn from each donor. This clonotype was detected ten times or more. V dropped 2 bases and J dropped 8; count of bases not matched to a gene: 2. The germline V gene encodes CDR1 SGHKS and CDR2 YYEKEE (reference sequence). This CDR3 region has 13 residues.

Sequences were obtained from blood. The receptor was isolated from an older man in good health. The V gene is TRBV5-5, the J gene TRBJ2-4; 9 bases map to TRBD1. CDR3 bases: TGTGCCAGCAGCTTTGGGACAGGGCACATTCAGTACTTC. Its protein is CASSFGTGHIQYF. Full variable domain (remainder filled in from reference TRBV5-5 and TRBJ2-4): DAGVTQSPTHLIKTRGQQVTLRCSPISGHKSVSWYQQVLGQGPQFIFQYYEKEERGRGNFPDRFSARQFPNYSSELNVNALLLGDSALYLCASSFGTGHIQYFGAGTRLSVL.